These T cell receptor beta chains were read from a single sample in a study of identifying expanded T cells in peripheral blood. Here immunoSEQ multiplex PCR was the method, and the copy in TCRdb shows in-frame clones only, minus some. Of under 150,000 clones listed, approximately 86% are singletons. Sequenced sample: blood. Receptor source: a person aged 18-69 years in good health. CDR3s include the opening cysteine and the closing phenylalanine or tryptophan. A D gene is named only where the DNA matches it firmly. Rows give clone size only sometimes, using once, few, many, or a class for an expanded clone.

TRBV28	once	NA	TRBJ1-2	CASSFWGHGYTF	TGTGCCAGCAGTTTCTGGGGCCATGGCTACACCTTC
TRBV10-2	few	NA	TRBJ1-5	CASSDRRSNQPQHF	TGCGCCAGCAGTGACAGGCGTAGCAATCAGCCCCAGCATTTT
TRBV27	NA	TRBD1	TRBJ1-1	CASSLSRDSHLSSHTEAFF	TGTGCCAGCAGTTTATCCAGGGACAGTCACTTAAGCTCTCACACTGAAGCTTTCTTT
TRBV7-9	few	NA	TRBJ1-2	CASTQDNYGYTF	TGTGCCAGCACACAGGATAACTATGGCTACACCTTC
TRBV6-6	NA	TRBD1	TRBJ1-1	CASSLDRGDTEAFF	TGTGCCAGCAGCCTTGACAGGGGTGACACTGAAGCTTTCTTT
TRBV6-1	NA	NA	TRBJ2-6	CASQLGANVLTF	TGTGCCAGCCAACTTGGGGCCAACGTCCTGACTTTC
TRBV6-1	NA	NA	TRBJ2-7	CASREAGLRQFYEQYF	TGTGCCAGCAGAGAAGCCGGACTCAGACAATTCTACGAGCAGTACTTC
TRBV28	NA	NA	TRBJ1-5	CASSQPPGRGNQPQHF	TGTGCCAGCAGTCAACCCCCAGGAAGAGGCAATCAGCCCCAGCATTTT
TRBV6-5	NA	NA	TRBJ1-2	CASSEVGYGYTF	TGTGCCAGCAGTGAAGTGGGCTATGGCTACACCTTC
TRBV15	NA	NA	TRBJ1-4	CATSRDRRREKLFF	TGTGCCACCAGCAGAGATAGGAGGAGGGAAAAACTGTTTTTT
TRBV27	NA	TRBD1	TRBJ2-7	CASSVIVGQGPSYF	TGTGCCAGCTCCGTAATAGTGGGACAGGGACCAAGTTACTTC
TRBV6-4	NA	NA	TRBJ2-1	CASSEEGSSYNEQFF	TGTGCCAGCAGTGAAGAGGGAAGCTCCTACAATGAGCAGTTCTTC
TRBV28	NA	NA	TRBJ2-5	CASTGEETQYF	TGTGCCAGCACCGGAGAGGAGACCCAGTACTTC
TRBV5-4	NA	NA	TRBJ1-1	CASTPYLGTEAFF	TGTGCCAGCACCCCTTATCTCGGCACTGAAGCTTTCTTT
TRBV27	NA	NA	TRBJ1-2	CASSLGRNYGYTF	TGTGCCAGCAGTTTAGGACGGAACTATGGCTACACCTTC
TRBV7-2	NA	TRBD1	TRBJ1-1	CASSLDRRGTEAFF	TGTGCCAGCAGTTTGGACAGGCGAGGCACTGAAGCTTTCTTT
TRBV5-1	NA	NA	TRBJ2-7	CASSPTGGEQYF	TGCGCCAGCAGCCCAACTGGGGGCGAGCAGTACTTC
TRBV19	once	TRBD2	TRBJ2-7	CASSISSGSYEQYF	TGTGCCAGTAGTATTAGTAGCGGGAGCTACGAGCAGTACTTC
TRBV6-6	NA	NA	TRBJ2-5	CASSYPPRGQETQYF	TGTGCCAGCAGTTACCCCCCACGGGGGCAAGAGACCCAGTACTTC
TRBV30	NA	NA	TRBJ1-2	CAWSEGNRMYGYTF	TGTGCCTGGAGTGAAGGAAACCGGATGTATGGCTACACCTTC
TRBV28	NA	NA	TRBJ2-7	CASSPWRGGGLYEQYF	TGTGCCAGCAGCCCATGGCGGGGAGGTGGTCTCTACGAGCAGTACTTC
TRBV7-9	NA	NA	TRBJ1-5	CASPRQEAFKPQHF	TGTGCCAGCCCGCGACAGGAGGCTTTTAAGCCCCAGCATTTT
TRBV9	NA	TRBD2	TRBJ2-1	CASSQGLAGAISYNEQFF	TGTGCCAGCAGCCAGGGACTAGCGGGGGCTATCTCCTACAATGAGCAGTTCTTC
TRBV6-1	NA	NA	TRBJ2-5	CASSVPPGETQYF	TGTGCCAGCAGTGTCCCCCCGGGAGAGACCCAGTACTTC
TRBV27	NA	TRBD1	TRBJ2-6	CATHGTGVISGANVLTF	TGTGCCACCCACGGGACAGGGGTCATCTCTGGGGCCAACGTCCTGACTTTC
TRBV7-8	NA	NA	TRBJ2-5	CASRPGTRGVETQYF	TGTGCCAGCAGGCCCGGGACCAGAGGAGTGGAGACCCAGTACTTC
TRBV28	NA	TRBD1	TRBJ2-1	CASTQTGSPYNEQFF	TGTGCCAGCACCCAGACAGGGTCGCCCTACAATGAGCAGTTCTTC
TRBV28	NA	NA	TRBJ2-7	CASMSGTPSYEQYF	TGTGCCAGCATGTCAGGGACACCTTCCTACGAGCAGTACTTC
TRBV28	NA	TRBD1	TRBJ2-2	CASSSSPGGGGELFF	TGTGCCAGCAGTTCCTCGCCAGGGGGTGGCGGGGAGCTGTTTTTT
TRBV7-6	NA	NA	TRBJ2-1	CASSLGGGGTYNEQFF	TGTGCCAGCAGCTTAGGTGGAGGGGGCACCTACAATGAGCAGTTCTTC
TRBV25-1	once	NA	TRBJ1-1	CASSELDRDNTEAFF	TGTGCCAGCAGTGAACTGGACAGAGACAACACTGAAGCTTTCTTT
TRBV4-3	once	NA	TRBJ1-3	CASSQDTGPSGNTIYF	TGCGCCAGCAGCCAAGATACAGGGCCCTCTGGAAACACCATATATTTT
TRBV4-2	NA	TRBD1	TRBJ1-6	CASSQAFGQGVNSPLHF	TGTGCCAGCAGCCAAGCTTTCGGACAGGGTGTTAATTCACCCCTCCACTTT
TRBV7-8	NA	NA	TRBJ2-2	CASSLEIMGAGELFF	TGTGCCAGCAGCTTAGAAATTATGGGAGCCGGGGAGCTGTTTTTT
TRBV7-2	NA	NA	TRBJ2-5	CASSLGGPAQETQYF	TGTGCCAGCAGCCTTGGAGGTCCGGCCCAAGAGACCCAGTACTTC
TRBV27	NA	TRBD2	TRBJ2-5	CASTRSGTSGREEETQYF	TGTGCCAGCACCCGATCCGGGACTAGCGGGAGGGAGGAAGAGACCCAGTACTTC
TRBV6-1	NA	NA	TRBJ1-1	CASSGLGGTEAFF	TGTGCCAGCAGTGGGCTCGGCGGAACTGAAGCTTTCTTT
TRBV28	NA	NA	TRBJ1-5	CASSMDGHQPQHF	TGTGCCAGCAGTATGGACGGGCATCAGCCCCAGCATTTT
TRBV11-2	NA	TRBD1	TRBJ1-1	CASSLLGTGTNTEAFF	TGTGCCAGCAGCTTATTAGGGACAGGGACGAACACTGAAGCTTTCTTT
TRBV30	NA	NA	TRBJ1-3	CARYSANGNTIYF	TGTGCCCGCTACTCTGCCAATGGAAACACCATATATTTT
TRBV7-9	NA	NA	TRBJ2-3	CASSLGGDQPQYF	TGTGCCAGCAGCTTAGGAGGGGATCAGCCCCAGTATTTT
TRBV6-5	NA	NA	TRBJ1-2	CASSYSFGEGNYGYTF	TGTGCCAGCAGTTACTCGTTTGGGGAAGGTAACTATGGCTACACCTTC
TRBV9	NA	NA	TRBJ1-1	CASSVGSTAENTEAFF	TGTGCCAGCAGCGTAGGATCGACGGCGGAGAACACTGAAGCTTTCTTT